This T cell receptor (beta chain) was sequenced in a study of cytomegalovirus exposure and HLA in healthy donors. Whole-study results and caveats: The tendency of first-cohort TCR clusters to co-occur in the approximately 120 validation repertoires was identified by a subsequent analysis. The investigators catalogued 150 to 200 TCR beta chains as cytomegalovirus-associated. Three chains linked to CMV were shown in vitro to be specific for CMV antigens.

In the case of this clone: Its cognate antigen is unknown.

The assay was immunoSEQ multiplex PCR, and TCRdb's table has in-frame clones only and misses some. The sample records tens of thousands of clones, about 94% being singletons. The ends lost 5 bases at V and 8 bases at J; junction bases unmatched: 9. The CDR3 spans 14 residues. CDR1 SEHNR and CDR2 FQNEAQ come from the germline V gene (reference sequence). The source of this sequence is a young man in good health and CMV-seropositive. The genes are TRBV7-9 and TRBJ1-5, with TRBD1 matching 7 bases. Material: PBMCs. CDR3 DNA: TGTGCCAGCAGCCCCCGGGACCAGGGGGAGCCCCAGCATTTT. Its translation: CASSPRDQGEPQHF.